A single sample is the source of the 15 T cell receptor beta chains below, sequenced in a study of shared clonotypes between healthy human individuals. Naivety among CD8 cells was defined by CD45RO negativity and positive CCR7 selection, thereby excluding terminally differentiated effector memory CD45RA+ cells. Measured with immunoSEQ multiplex PCR; TCRdb has only the in-frame clones, and not every one. The sample records some 2,000,000 clones, about 95% being singletons. The sequenced sample consisted of naive CD8+ T cells sorted from blood. The receptors were sampled from a young man in good health.

The chain joins TRBV6-1 to TRBJ1-4; D is ambiguous. The germline V gene encodes CDR1 MNHNS and CDR2 SASEGT. V was clipped by 8 bases and J by 1 base, with 14 bases between them. The CDR3 length is 15 residues. The CDR3 protein is CASGENGVTNEKLFF. The CDR3 DNA reads TGTGCCAGCGGGGAGAACGGGGTAACTAATGAAAAACTGTTTTTT.

The J gene is TRBJ2-4, the V gene TRBV15; D remains unclear. The CDR3 has 17 amino acids. V was shortened by 0 bases and J by 0 bases, with 12 bases between the two germline ends. Per the germline V gene, CDR1 is LNHNV and CDR2 is YYDKDF (reference sequence). The CDR3 spells CATSRDLTDLAKNIQYF. In DNA, the CDR3 is TGTGCCACCAGCAGAGATCTAACCGACTTAGCCAAAAACATTCAGTACTTC. Variable domain in full (rest from reference TRBV15 and TRBJ2-4): DAMVIQNPRYQVTQFGKPVTLSCSQTLNHNVMYWYQQKSSQAPKLLFHYYDKDFNNEADTPDNFQSRRPNTSFCFLDIRSPGLGDTAMYLCATSRDLTDLAKNIQYFGAGTRLSVL.

As concerns this clone: Other nucleotide sequences from this sample produce the same CDR3. The gene calls are TRBV9 and TRBJ1-1, with D hard to call. Germline CDR1 SGDLS, CDR2 YYNGEE. This CDR3 is 14 amino acids long. Deletions cut 1 base from V and 5 bases from J, with 12 bases between. In DNA, the CDR3 is TGTGCCAGCAGCGTATCGGGCCTCGGGACTGAAGCTTTCTTT. This sequence encodes CASSVSGLGTEAFF. Together with reference TRBV9 and TRBJ1-1, the CDR3 gives the full variable domain: DSGVTQTPKHLITATGQRVTLRCSPRSGDLSVYWYQQSLDQGLQFLIQYYNGEERAKGNILERFSAQQFPDLHSELNLSSLELGDSALYFCASSVSGLGTEAFFGQGTRLTVV.

J is TRBJ1-5 and V is TRBV10-1; D unresolved. Germline CDR1 WNHNN, CDR2 SYGVQD (reference sequence). V was clipped by 2 bases and J by 5 bases, with 7 bases between them. The CDR3 loop spans 13 amino acids. The CDR3 DNA is TGCGCCAGCAGTGAGGACGGGGATCAGCCCCAGCATTTT. It yields the protein CASSEDGDQPQHF.

Of note for this clone: Within the sample, other DNA sequences also encode this same CDR3. The chain joins TRBV27 to TRBJ2-7; the D is unclear. With 5 bases removed from V and 2 bases from J, the gap between germline ends came to 10 bases. Looked up from germline, CDR1 is MNHEY and CDR2 is SMNVEV (reference sequence). The length of the CDR3 is 13 residues. This CDR3 is CASSPTGAYEQYF. CDR3 DNA sequence: TGTGCCAGCAGTCCCACTGGAGCCTACGAGCAGTACTTC.

This sequence joins TRBV2 and TRBJ2-7; D tentatively reads TRBD1 or TRBD2 (6 bases each). The CDR3 has 11 amino acids. Germline V lookup: CDR1 SNHLY, CDR2 FYNNEI. Trimming removed 6 bases at V and 6 bases at J, with 9 bases between. Here the CDR3 DNA reads TGTGCCAGCAGGGGGGGCCTCGAGCAGTACTTC. This translates into CASRGGLEQYF.

The chain has TRBV7-2 and TRBJ2-1; D tentatively reads TRBD1 or TRBD2 (5 bases each). V was cut by 2 bases and J by 9 bases, with 17 bases left in between. The CDR3 totals 15 residues. Per the germline V gene, CDR1 is SGHTA and CDR2 is FQGNSA. The CDR3 DNA is TGTGCCAGCAGCTTATGGTCGTCCGGGACCCGTGAGCAGTTCTTC. Translation gives CASSLWSSGTREQFF. Full variable domain (remainder filled in from reference TRBV7-2 and TRBJ2-1): GAGVSQSPSNKVTEKGKDVELRCDPISGHTALYWYRQSLGQGLEFLIYFQGNSAPDKSGLPSDRFSAERTGGSVSTLTIQRTQQEDSAVYLCASSLWSSGTREQFFGPGTRLTVL.

CDR3 DNA: TGTGCCAGCGGAAGGATTACGACAGATACGCAGTATTTT. Translation gives CASGRITTDTQYF. V usage is TRBV5-4 and J usage is TRBJ2-3; D gene unclear. This CDR3 region has 13 residues. Germline V gives CDR1 SGHNT, CDR2 YYREEE (reference sequence). V was pared by 7 bases and J by 3 bases, with 12 bases between. The full variable domain, its missing parts supplied by reference TRBV5-4 and TRBJ2-3, is ETGVTQSPTHLIKTRGQQVTLRCSSQSGHNTVSWYQQALGQGPQFIFQYYREEENGRGNFPPRFSGLQFPNYSSELNVNALELDDSALYLCASGRITTDTQYFGPGTRLTVL.

This clone has only one observation. The chain employs TRBV28 and TRBJ2-7, with 7 bases fitting TRBD2. The junction had 14 bases not matched to a gene; V was cut back by 3 bases and J by 0 bases. The CDR3 covers 18 residues. Germline loops: CDR1 MDHEN, CDR2 SYDVKM. CDR3 protein: CASSFPGGGTYLSYEQYF. The CDR3 nucleotides are TGTGCCAGCAGTTTCCCCGGGGGAGGGACCTACCTCTCCTACGAGCAGTACTTC.

The CDR3 DNA reads as TGTGCCAGCAGGGCGAGGGAGAATGAGCAGTTCTTC. Residues: CASRARENEQFF. The rearrangement links TRBV6-6 to TRBJ2-1, with D perhaps matching TRBD2 (5 bases). CDR1 and CDR2 from the germline V gene are MNHNY and SVGAGI (reference sequence). Deletions cut 6 bases from V and 7 bases from J, with 10 bases between. The CDR3 is 12 amino acids.

The gene calls are TRBV18 and TRBJ1-1, with a possible D match to TRBD1 (5 bases). Trimming cost V 3 bases and J 5 bases, with 13 bases left between them. The CDR3 covers 14 residues. CDR1 is KGHSH and CDR2 is LQKENI in the germline V gene. CDR3 sequence: CASSPGDYLTEAFF. The CDR3 nucleotides read TGTGCCAGCTCACCGGGGGATTACCTAACTGAAGCTTTCTTT.

The chain joins TRBV5-1 to TRBJ2-7; D unclear. The germline gives CDR1 SGHRS, CDR2 YFSETQ. The CDR3 is 15 residues long. V lost 2 bases and J 3 bases, leaving 15 bases between the germline ends. The CDR3 nucleotides are TGCGCCAGCAGCTTTGGGCCCCAGGCCTACTACGAGCAGTACTTC. Protein sequence: CASSFGPQAYYEQYF.

The count of this clone is one. The chain carries TRBV2 and TRBJ2-7; D is unresolved. Trimming cost V 6 bases and J 0 bases, with 9 bases left between them. The germline V gene encodes CDR1 SNHLY and CDR2 FYNNEI. The CDR3 spans 13 residues. CDR3 nucleotides: TGTGCCAGCAGCCCGGTCCTCTCCTACGAGCAGTACTTC. This encodes CASSPVLSYEQYF.

The rearrangement links TRBV5-1 to TRBJ1-3, with D possibly TRBD1 on 5 matching bases. V lost 3 bases to trimming and J lost 2 bases, with 24 bases between them. This CDR3 spans 19 amino acids. CDR1 and CDR2 (germline): SGHRS, YFSETQ. This CDR3 is CASSSRDSQDPLPGNTIYF. Written as DNA, the CDR3 is TGCGCCAGCAGCTCCCGGGATTCACAGGACCCACTTCCTGGAAACACCATATATTTT.

This chain links TRBV10-2 with TRBJ2-7; maybe TRBD2 (6 bases). Trimming left V 4 bases short and J 3 bases short, with 10 bases between. CDR3 length: 13 amino acids. The germline CDR1 and CDR2 sequences are WSHSY and SAAADI. In DNA, the CDR3 is TGCGCCAGCAGTGGCGGGGTTCGCTACGAGCAGTACTTC. Protein product: CASSGGVRYEQYF.